This T cell receptor beta chain originates from a study of T cell responses to AZD1222 COVID-19 vaccine. The table came from immunoSEQ multiplex PCR; TCRdb's copy has only in-frame clones and leaves some out. Its listing shows over 130,000 clones. V lost 4 bases to trimming and J lost 1 base, with 11 bases between them. CDR1 is SGHTA and CDR2 is FQGNSA in the germline V gene. The CDR3 covers 15 residues. Material: peripheral blood. This receptor was taken from an adult in good health. This chain uses TRBV7-2 with TRBJ1-5, with unresolved D. CDR3 nucleotides: TGTGCCAGCAGCTCAGGTATACAGAGCAATCAGCCCCAGCATTTT. Its protein product is CASSSGIQSNQPQHF.